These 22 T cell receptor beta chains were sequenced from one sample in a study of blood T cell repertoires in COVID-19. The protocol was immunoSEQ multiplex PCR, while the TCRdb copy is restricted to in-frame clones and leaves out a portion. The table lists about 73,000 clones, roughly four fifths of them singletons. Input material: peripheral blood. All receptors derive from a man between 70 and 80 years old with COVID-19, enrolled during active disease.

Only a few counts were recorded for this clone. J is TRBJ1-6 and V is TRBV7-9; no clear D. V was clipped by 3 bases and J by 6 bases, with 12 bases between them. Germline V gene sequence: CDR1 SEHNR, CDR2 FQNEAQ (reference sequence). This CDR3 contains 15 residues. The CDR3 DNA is TGTGCCAGCAGCTTCGGGATCTCGGGTAATTCACCCCTCCACTTT. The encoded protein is CASSFGISGNSPLHF.

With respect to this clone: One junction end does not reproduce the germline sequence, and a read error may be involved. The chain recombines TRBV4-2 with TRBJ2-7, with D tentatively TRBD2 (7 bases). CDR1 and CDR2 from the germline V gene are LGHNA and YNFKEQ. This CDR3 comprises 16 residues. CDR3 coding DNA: TGTGCCAGCAGCGAGGGGGAGGCGGGAGTCACCCTCGAGAAGTACTTC. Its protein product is CASSEGEAGVTLEKYF.

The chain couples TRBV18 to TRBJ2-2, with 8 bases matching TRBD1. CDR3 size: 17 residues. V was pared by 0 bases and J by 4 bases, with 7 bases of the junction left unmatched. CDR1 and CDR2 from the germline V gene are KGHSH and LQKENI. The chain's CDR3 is CASSPPVGTGLTGELFF. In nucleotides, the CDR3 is TGTGCCAGCTCACCACCGGTCGGGACAGGACTCACCGGGGAGCTGTTTTTT.

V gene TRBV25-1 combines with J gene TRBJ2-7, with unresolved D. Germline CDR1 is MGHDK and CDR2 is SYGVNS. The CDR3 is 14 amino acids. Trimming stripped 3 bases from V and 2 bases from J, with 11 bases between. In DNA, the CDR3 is TGTGCCAGCAGTGACGCCAGGCCCCCCTACGAGCAGTACTTC. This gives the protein CASSDARPPYEQYF.

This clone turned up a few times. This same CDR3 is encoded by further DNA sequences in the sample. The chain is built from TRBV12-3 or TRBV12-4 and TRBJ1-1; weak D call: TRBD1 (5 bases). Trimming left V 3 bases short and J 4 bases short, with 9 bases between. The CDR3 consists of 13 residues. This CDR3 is CASSFQGSTEAFF. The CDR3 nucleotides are TGTGCCAGCAGTTTTCAGGGCAGCACTGAAGCTTTCTTT.

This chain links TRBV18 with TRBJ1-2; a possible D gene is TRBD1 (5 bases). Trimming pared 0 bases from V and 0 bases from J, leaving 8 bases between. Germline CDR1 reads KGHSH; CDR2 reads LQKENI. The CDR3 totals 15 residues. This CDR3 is CASSPPQGANYGYTF. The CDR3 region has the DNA TGTGCCAGCTCACCACCGCAGGGTGCTAACTATGGCTACACCTTC. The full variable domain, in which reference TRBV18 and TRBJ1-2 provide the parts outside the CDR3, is NAGVMQNPRHLVRRRGQEARLRCSPMKGHSHVYWYRQLPEEGLKFMVYLQKENIIDESGMPKERFSAEFPKEGPSILRIQQVVRGDSAAYFCASSPPQGANYGYTFGSGTRLTVV.

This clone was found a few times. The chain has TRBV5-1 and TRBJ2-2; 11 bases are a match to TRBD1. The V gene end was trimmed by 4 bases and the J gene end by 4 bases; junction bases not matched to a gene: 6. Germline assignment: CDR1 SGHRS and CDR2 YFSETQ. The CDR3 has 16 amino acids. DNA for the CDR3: TGCGCCAGCAGCCTCCGGACAGGGGGCAGCACCGGGGAGCTGTTTTTT. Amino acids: CASSLRTGGSTGELFF. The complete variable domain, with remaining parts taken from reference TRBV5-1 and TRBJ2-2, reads KAGVTQTPRYLIKTRGQQVTLSCSPISGHRSVSWYQQTPGQGLQFLFEYFSETQRNKGNFPGRFSGRQFSNSRSEMNVSTLELGDSALYLCASSLRTGGSTGELFFGEGSRLTVL.

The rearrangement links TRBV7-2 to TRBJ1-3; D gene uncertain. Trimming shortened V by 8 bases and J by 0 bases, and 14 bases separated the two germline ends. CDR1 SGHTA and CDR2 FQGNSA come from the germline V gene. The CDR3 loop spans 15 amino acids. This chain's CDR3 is CASSPGITSGNTIYF. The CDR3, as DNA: TGTGCCAGCTCCCCCGGGATCACCTCTGGAAACACCATATATTTT.

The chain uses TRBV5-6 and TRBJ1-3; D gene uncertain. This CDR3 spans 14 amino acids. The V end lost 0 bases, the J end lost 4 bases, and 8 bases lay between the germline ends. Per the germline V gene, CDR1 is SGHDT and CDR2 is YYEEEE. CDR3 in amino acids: CASSLAGFGNTIYF. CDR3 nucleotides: TGTGCCAGCAGCTTGGCCGGGTTCGGAAACACCATATATTTT.

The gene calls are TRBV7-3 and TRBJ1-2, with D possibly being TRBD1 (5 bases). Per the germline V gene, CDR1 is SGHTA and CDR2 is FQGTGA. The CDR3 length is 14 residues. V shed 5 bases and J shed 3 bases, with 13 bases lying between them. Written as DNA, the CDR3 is TGTGCCAGCAGCCCCCGTGGGGGGGACTATGGCTACACCTTC. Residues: CASSPRGGDYGYTF.

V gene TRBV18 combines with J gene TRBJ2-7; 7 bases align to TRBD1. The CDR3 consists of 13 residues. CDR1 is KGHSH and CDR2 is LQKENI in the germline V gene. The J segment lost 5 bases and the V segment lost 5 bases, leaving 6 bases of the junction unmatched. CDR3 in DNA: TGTGCCAGCTCAGTCGACAGGGCGAACGAGCAGTACTTC. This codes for CASSVDRANEQYF.

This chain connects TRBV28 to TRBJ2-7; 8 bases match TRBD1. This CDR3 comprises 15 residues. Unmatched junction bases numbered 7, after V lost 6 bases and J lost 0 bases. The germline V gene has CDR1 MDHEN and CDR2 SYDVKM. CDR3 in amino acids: CASRLAGGPSYEQYF. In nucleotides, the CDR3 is TGTGCCAGCAGACTAGCAGGGGGCCCCTCCTACGAGCAGTACTTC.

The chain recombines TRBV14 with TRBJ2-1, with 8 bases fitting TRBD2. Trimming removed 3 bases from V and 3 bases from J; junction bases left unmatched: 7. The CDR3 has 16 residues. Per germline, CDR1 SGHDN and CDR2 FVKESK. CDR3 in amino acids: CASSQIAGLYYNEQFF. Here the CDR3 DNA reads TGTGCCAGCAGCCAGATAGCGGGACTGTACTACAATGAGCAGTTCTTC.

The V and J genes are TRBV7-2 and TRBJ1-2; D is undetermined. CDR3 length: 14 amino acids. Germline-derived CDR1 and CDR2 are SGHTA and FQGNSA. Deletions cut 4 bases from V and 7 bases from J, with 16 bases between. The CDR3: CASSSDGVWGGYTF. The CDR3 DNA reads TGTGCCAGCAGCTCTGACGGGGTTTGGGGTGGCTACACCTTC.

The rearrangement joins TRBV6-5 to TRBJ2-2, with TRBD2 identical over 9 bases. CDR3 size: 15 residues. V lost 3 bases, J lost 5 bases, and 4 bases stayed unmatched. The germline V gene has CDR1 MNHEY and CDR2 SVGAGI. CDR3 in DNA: TGTGCCAGCAGTTATAAGCTAGCGGGAACCGGGGAGCTGTTTTTT. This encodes CASSYKLAGTGELFF.

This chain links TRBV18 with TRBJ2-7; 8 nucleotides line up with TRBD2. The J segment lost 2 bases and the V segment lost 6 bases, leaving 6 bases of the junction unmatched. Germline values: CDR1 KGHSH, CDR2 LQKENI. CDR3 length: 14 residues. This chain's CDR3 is CASSSSGPPYEQYF. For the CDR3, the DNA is TGTGCCAGCTCGTCTAGCGGGCCTCCCTACGAGCAGTACTTC.

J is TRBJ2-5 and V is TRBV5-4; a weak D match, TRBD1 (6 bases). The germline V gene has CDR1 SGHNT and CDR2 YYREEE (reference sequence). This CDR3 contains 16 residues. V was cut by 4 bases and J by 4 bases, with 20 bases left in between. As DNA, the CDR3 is TGTGCCAGCAGCCCACCAGGGGTAGGAAAGGGAGAGACCCAGTACTTC. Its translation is CASSPPGVGKGETQYF. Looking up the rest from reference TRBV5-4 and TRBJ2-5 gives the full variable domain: ETGVTQSPTHLIKTRGQQVTLRCSSQSGHNTVSWYQQALGQGPQFIFQYYREEENGRGNFPPRFSGLQFPNYSSELNVNALELDDSALYLCASSPPGVGKGETQYFGPGTRLLVL.

DNA of the CDR3: TGCGCCAGCAGCCTGGGACAGGGCCTGACTAATGAAAAACTGTTTTTT. Translation: CASSLGQGLTNEKLFF. This chain uses TRBV5-1 with TRBJ1-4, with 9 bases lining up with TRBD1. Germline lookup yields CDR1 SGHRS and CDR2 YFSETQ. The CDR3 is 16 residues long. J gave up 2 bases and V 4 bases, and 6 bases lay outside the gene matches.

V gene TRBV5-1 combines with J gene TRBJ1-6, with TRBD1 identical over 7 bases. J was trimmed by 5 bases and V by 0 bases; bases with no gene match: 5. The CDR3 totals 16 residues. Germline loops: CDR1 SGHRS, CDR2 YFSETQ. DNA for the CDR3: TGCGCCAGCAGCTTGGATCCACAGGGGAATAATTCACCCCTCCACTTT. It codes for CASSLDPQGNNSPLHF.

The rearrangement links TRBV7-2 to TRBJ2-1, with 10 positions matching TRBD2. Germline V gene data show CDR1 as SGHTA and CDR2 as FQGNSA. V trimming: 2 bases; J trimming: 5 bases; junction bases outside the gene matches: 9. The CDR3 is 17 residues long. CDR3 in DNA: TGTGCCAGCAGCTTATACACTAGCGGGAACCGCAACAATGAGCAGTTCTTC. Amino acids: CASSLYTSGNRNNEQFF.

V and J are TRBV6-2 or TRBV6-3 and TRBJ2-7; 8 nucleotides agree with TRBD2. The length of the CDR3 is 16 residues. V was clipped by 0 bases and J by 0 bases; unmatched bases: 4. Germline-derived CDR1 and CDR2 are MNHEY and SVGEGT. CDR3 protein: CASSYSISGVSYEQYF. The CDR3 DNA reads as TGTGCCAGCAGTTACTCGATTAGCGGGGTCTCCTACGAGCAGTACTTC.

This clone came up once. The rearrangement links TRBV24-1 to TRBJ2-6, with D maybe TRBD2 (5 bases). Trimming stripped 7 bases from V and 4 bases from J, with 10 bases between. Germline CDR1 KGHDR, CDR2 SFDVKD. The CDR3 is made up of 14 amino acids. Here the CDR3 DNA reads TGTGCCACCAGCTCTTCGGGAGGGGCCAACGTCCTGACTTTC. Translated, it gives CATSSSGGANVLTF.